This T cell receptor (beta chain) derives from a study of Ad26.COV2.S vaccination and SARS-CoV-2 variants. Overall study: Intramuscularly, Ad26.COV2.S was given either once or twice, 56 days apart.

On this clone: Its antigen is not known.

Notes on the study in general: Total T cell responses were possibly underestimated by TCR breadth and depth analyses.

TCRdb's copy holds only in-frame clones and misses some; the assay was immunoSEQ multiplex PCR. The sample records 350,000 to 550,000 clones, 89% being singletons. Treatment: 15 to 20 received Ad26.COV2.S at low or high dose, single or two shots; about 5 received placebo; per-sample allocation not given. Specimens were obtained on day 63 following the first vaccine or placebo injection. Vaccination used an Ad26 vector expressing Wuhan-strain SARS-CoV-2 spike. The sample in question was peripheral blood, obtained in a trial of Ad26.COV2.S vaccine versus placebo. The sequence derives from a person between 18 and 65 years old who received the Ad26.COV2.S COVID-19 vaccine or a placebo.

This CDR3 is CASSGVVGSRGEKLFF. DNA of the CDR3: TGTGCCAGCAGCGGGGTCGTTGGGTCCCGAGGCGAAAAACTGTTTTTT. J is TRBJ1-4 and V is TRBV9; no clear D gene. Trimming pared 3 bases from V and 8 bases from J, leaving 20 bases between. The CDR3 loop spans 16 amino acids. Germline CDR1 reads SGDLS; CDR2 reads YYNGEE.